Below, 29 T cell receptor beta chains from the same sample are listed, as sequenced in a study of T cell clusters in autoimmune cytopenias. Tens of thousands of genome equivalents of blood DNA were amplified for TRB. Multiplex touch-down PCR amplified TRB using TRB-A and TRB-B pools in one tube. TCRdb re-called the multiplex PCR reads; every CDR3 protein appears as one record, without DNA. This sample's table reports approximately 3,100 distinct CDR3 sequences. The specimen was peripheral blood. The receptor source for this set is a human donor with an autoimmune cytopenia or autoimmune hepatitis (not recorded which).

This sequence joins TRBV30 and TRBJ2-1; checking the TCRdb D call of TRBD2 is not possible without DNA. Germline CDR1 and CDR2: GTSNPN and SVGIG (reference sequence). CDR3 length: 13 amino acids. CDR3 sequence: CAWSTGGPREQFF. The whole variable domain, remainder taken from reference TRBV30 and TRBJ2-1, is SQTIHQWPATLVQPVGSPLSLECTVEGTSNPNLYWYRQAAGRGLQLLFYSVGIGQISSEVPQNLSASRPQDRQFILSSKKLLLSDSGFYLCAWSTGGPREQFFGPGTRLTVL.

V usage is TRBV6-5 and J usage is TRBJ1-1; TCRdb's D gene call, TRBD1, goes unchecked for lack of DNA. Germline assignment: CDR1 MNHEY and CDR2 SVGAGI. The CDR3 consists of 15 residues. Here the CDR3 reads CASSSETGVKVEAFF.

This clonotype is labeled medium-sized based on frequency. This sequence joins TRBV7-2 and TRBJ2-7; as DNA is missing, the TRBD1 call by TCRdb cannot be tested. The CDR3 runs to 14 residues. Germline CDR1 and CDR2: SGHTA and FQGNSA. CDR3 sequence reads: CASSVGQGAYEQYF.

The chain uses TRBV28 and TRBJ2-7; the D call from TCRdb, TRBD1, cannot be confirmed without DNA. Germline CDR1 reads MDHEN; CDR2 reads SYDVKM. This CDR3 is built from 14 residues. The CDR3 sequence: CASREAGTNYEQYF.

This clonotype is labeled medium-sized based on frequency. J is TRBJ2-6 and V is TRBV7-2; TCRdb proposes TRBD1, but this gene call is untestable without DNA. In germline, CDR1 is SGHTA, CDR2 FQGNSA. The CDR3 is made up of 16 amino acids. The CDR3 here is CASSQTGGAGANVLTF. The full variable domain, completed using reference TRBV7-2 and TRBJ2-6, is GAGVSQSPSNKVTEKGKDVELRCDPISGHTALYWYRQSLGQGLEFLIYFQGNSAPDKSGLPSDRFSAERTGGSVSTLTIQRTQQEDSAVYLCASSQTGGAGANVLTFGAGSRLTVL.

This clonotype is called medium-sized based on its frequency. V and J are TRBV6-2 or TRBV6-3 and TRBJ2-7. The CDR3 loop spans 14 amino acids. Per the germline V gene, CDR1 is MNHEY and CDR2 is SVGEGT. The CDR3 is CASSYSLISYEQYF.

According to its frequency, this clonotype is medium-sized. The rearrangement links TRBV5-4 to TRBJ2-3; TCRdb picks TRBD1, but there is no DNA to check that call. CDR1 and CDR2 (germline): SGHNT, YYREEE (reference sequence). The CDR3 is made up of 15 amino acids. CDR3 sequence: CASSLGGRSTDTQYF.

The chain links TRBV12-3 or TRBV12-4 to TRBJ1-5; the TCRdb call, TRBD1, lacks DNA for checking. CDR3 length: 15 amino acids. This chain's CDR3 is CASSRDRVSNQPQHF.

By frequency, this clonotype is medium-sized. The J gene is TRBJ2-5, the V gene TRBV7-2. Germline values: CDR1 SGHTA, CDR2 FQGNSA. The CDR3 length is 14 residues. The CDR3 here is CASSPQVSSETQYF. The variable domain in full, completed from reference TRBV7-2 and TRBJ2-5, reads GAGVSQSPSNKVTEKGKDVELRCDPISGHTALYWYRQSLGQGLEFLIYFQGNSAPDKSGLPSDRFSAERTGGSVSTLTIQRTQQEDSAVYLCASSPQVSSETQYFGPGTRLLVL.

This clonotype is called medium-sized based on its frequency. The V and J genes are TRBV6-5 and TRBJ2-2; the TRBD1 assignment by TCRdb is unverifiable without DNA. CDR3 length: 14 residues. Per germline, CDR1 MNHEY and CDR2 SVGAGI. The CDR3 is CASTTGWNTGELFF.

Measured by frequency, this clonotype is large. This chain joins TRBV29-1 and TRBJ2-1; no DNA is available, so the TRBD1 call from TCRdb remains unchecked. In germline, CDR1 is SQVTM, CDR2 ANQGSEA. The CDR3 contains 13 residues. The CDR3 region is CSVARDAYNEQFF.

Its frequency marks this clonotype as medium-sized. The gene calls are TRBV4-3 and TRBJ2-5; TCRdb reports TRBD2, a call that lacks DNA to check it against. This CDR3 has 16 amino acids. CDR1 and CDR2 from the germline V gene are LGHNA and YSLEER. CDR3 residues: CASSPGPAGGGETQYF.

Measured by frequency, this clonotype is medium-sized. The chain joins TRBV30 to TRBJ1-2; TCRdb indicates TRBD1, and absent DNA this call remains unverified. Germline values: CDR1 GTSNPN, CDR2 SVGIG (reference sequence). CDR3 length: 14 residues. CDR3 in amino acids: CAWNTGVANYGYTF.

This clonotype is labeled medium-sized based on frequency. The V and J genes are TRBV5-4 and TRBJ2-1. The germline CDR1 and CDR2 sequences are SGHNT and YYREEE (reference sequence). This CDR3 is built from 15 residues. The CDR3 sequence is CASSWGVGLNNEQFF.

Judged by frequency, this clonotype is medium-sized. The V call is TRBV20-1, the J call TRBJ2-7; the D call of TRBD1 rests on TCRdb alone, since no DNA is present to check it. Germline CDR1 and CDR2: DFQATT and SNEGSKA (reference sequence). This CDR3 spans 13 amino acids. The CDR3 sequence: CSAFRDHAYEQYF.

The chain employs TRBV27 and TRBJ1-1. The CDR3 is 13 amino acids. Germline V lookup: CDR1 MNHEY, CDR2 SMNVEV (reference sequence). This CDR3 is CASRPDRNTEAFF.

The chain has TRBV20-1 and TRBJ2-3; the D gene TCRdb calls, TRBD2, cannot be checked with no DNA. The germline gives CDR1 DFQATT, CDR2 SNEGSKA (reference sequence). CDR3 size: 16 residues. CDR3 in amino acids: CSSGLAGGPGSDTQYF.

This clonotype registers medium-sized by frequency. This chain joins TRBV19 and TRBJ1-1; absent DNA, TCRdb's TRBD1 call cannot be checked. The CDR3 covers 17 residues. Germline V gives CDR1 LNHDA, CDR2 SQIVND (reference sequence). This chain's CDR3 is CASSMWTPRGLNTEAFF.

This clonotype is called medium-sized (0.01 to 0.1%) based on its frequency. This sequence joins TRBV6-1 and TRBJ1-6; the TCRdb D gene call, TRBD1, has no DNA to confirm it. The CDR3 has 14 amino acids. Germline V gene sequence: CDR1 MNHNS, CDR2 SASEGT. The CDR3 loop reads CASSGTDYNSPLHF.

This clonotype registers medium-sized by frequency. The rearrangement links TRBV20-1 to TRBJ1-6; the TCRdb D gene call, TRBD1, has no DNA to confirm it. CDR1 and CDR2 from the germline V gene are DFQATT and SNEGSKA (reference sequence). The CDR3 covers 13 residues. CDR3 sequence reads: CSASPGTVSPLHF.

Its frequency marks this clonotype as medium-sized (0.01 to 0.1%). The V call is TRBV6-6, the J call TRBJ2-1; as DNA is missing, the TRBD2 call by TCRdb cannot be tested. The CDR3 spans 14 residues. Looked up from germline, CDR1 is MNHNY and CDR2 is SVGAGI (reference sequence). CDR3 loop: CASSWEGSYNEQFF.

The chain couples TRBV19 to TRBJ1-5; absent DNA, TCRdb's TRBD1 call cannot be checked. Germline CDR1 and CDR2: LNHDA and SQIVND (reference sequence). The CDR3 spans 14 residues. This chain's CDR3 is CASSARTGNQPQHF.

Considering frequency, this clonotype is medium-sized. The chain links TRBV6-5 to TRBJ1-2; TCRdb returns TRBD1, unconfirmable since there is no DNA. Germline values: CDR1 MNHEY, CDR2 SVGAGI. The CDR3 totals 14 residues. Here the CDR3 reads CASSYSQGGYGYTF.

According to its frequency, this clonotype is medium-sized. The chain uses TRBV19 and TRBJ2-5; TCRdb selects TRBD2, and the lack of DNA leaves this call unchecked. The CDR3 sequence is 18 residues long. CDR1 and CDR2 (germline): LNHDA, SQIVND (reference sequence). The CDR3 region is CASSTPGTSGGYQETQYF.

This clonotype is classed as medium-sized by frequency. This sequence joins TRBV5-1 and TRBJ1-2; TCRdb picks TRBD1, but there is no DNA to check that call. CDR1 and CDR2 (germline): SGHRS, YFSETQ. The CDR3 runs to 14 residues. CDR3 amino acids: CASSSGQVRDGYTF.

This clonotype is labeled medium-sized based on frequency. The gene calls are TRBV14 and TRBJ2-5; TCRdb's D gene call, TRBD1, goes unchecked for lack of DNA. The germline gives CDR1 SGHDN, CDR2 FVKESK. The CDR3 contains 14 residues. The CDR3 region is CASSPRGGEETQYF.

This clonotype is called medium-sized based on its frequency. The chain carries TRBV18 and TRBJ2-1; with no DNA, the TCRdb D assignment of TRBD2 cannot be verified. The CDR3 consists of 13 residues. CDR1 is KGHSH and CDR2 is LQKENI in the germline V gene. The CDR3 protein is CASSGGPYNEQFF. Based on the CDR3 plus reference TRBV18 and TRBJ2-1, the full variable domain is NAGVMQNPRHLVRRRGQEARLRCSPMKGHSHVYWYRQLPEEGLKFMVYLQKENIIDESGMPKERFSAEFPKEGPSILRIQQVVRGDSAAYFCASSGGPYNEQFFGPGTRLTVL.

Frequency places this clonotype as medium-sized. The chain couples TRBV13 to TRBJ1-1; the D call from TCRdb, TRBD1, cannot be confirmed without DNA. Per germline, CDR1 PRHDT and CDR2 FYEKMQ (reference sequence). The CDR3 is 17 residues long. The CDR3: CASSARGIRGVNTEAFF.

This clonotype is labeled medium-sized based on frequency. V usage is TRBV6-5 and J usage is TRBJ2-1; TCRdb reports TRBD2, a call that lacks DNA to check it against. This CDR3 region has 16 residues. Germline-derived CDR1 and CDR2 are MNHEY and SVGAGI. The CDR3 region is CASSYGTSGGANEQFF.